The entry that follows covers one T cell receptor beta chain sequence. It has no known antigen specificity. No qualities accompany the bases; no much larger clone lies one base away. The data derive from a study of blood T cell repertoires in COVID-19 (dated by TCRdb to 2020 to 2021). Broadly, across the study: Samples covering the acute and convalescent phases of COVID-19 were provided by collaborators in the United States, Italy and Spain. The dataset comprised deeply sampled blood TCRbeta repertoires from subjects exposed to, actively infected with, or recovered from COVID-19. The repertoires were released in a freely available public database meant as a resource for research on the immune response to SARS-CoV-2. Nearly every sample came with metadata listing a de-identified subject ID, COVID-19 status, age in years and sex. Where HLA class I and class II types were available, the types were taken from metadata supplied by the sample provider, not from assay-based typing. The prospective study material was composed of cDNA or gDNA derived from T cells, B-cell-depleted T cells, or PBMCs. Samples came from the ongoing ImmuneRACE study (first 160 participants) plus 1,254 subjects from 6 global collaborators.

TCRbeta CDR3 regions were amplified from genomic DNA using the immunoSEQ Assay, a bias-controlled multiplex PCR. The published analysis was carried out like this. The number of nucleated cells in each sample was estimated by amplification of reference gene primers within the assay. Sequence reads were collapsed and filtered to measure the absolute abundance of every unique TCRbeta CDR3 rearrangement. For each sample, productive Simpson clonality was calculated as the square root of Simpson's diversity index over productive rearrangements. TCRdb provides this immuneACCESS table in a form limited to in-frame rearrangements. Some clones are lacking; in checked studies, under half of them reflect an unresolved V gene, and why the rest are absent is not known. The V and J calls and clone size are taken from that table; D and trimming were inferred from the DNA. The sample table shows hundreds of thousands of clones, and roughly 85% are seen once. The ten biggest clones cover around 3.3% of the sample.

Whole blood was collected in K2EDTA tubes by collaborating institutions according to the institutions' own protocols. For TCRbeta analysis, collaborators shipped samples in one of three forms: frozen whole blood, isolated PBMCs, or DNA extracted from either of those sample types. Here is what the overall study found, with its caveats: The quantity of clinical and demographic metadata differed by source and by participant and was supplied without curation.

Via the germline V gene, CDR1 is KGHSH and CDR2 LQKENI. The CDR3 goes from the cysteine to the phenylalanine over 19 residues. Only the CDR3 DNA is retained, 57 bases long and in frame from the first base. Germline trimming: 3 bases from V, 6 bases from J; junction bases outside gene matches: 11. Rearrangement joined TRBV18 to TRBJ2-2, and TRBD2 matches 15 of the central bases. Sequenced: peripheral blood. The receptor was isolated from a man aged 18 to 35 with active or convalescent COVID-19. The nucleotide sequence reads TGTGCCAGCTCACCCCGCGGGACTAGCGGGAGGAGCCAGCCCGGGGAGCTGTTTTTT. Protein translation: CASSPRGTSGRSQPGELFF.